The present entry profiles one T cell receptor (beta chain) with its context. Its recognized antigen is unknown. No base quality values were provided; no much bigger clone lies one nucleotide off. The data stem from a study of shared clonotypes between healthy human individuals (TCRdb year 2020). Broadly, across the study: The cohort included three men and a couple of women between 18 and 49 years of age. For each donor, CD4 naive and CD4 memory were each run on three plates, CD8 naive on two plates, and CD8 memory on one plate. To estimate repertoire size and how much clonotype sharing occurs between individuals, the study deeply sequenced the blood TCR repertoires of roughly 5 healthy adults. To increase sequencing depth and limit assay-specific biases, TCR repertoire library preparation and sequencing were carried out by different laboratories using diverse techniques. Each donor's leukapheresis produced roughly between about 0.8 and 8.9 billion PBMCs. Overall study results and their limits: The genetic and exposure-history diversity represented was limited by the small number of donors. Across a handful of donors, approximately 5% of naive CD4, roughly 3.3% of naive CD8, 2% to 2.5% of memory CD4, and roughly 0.41% of memory CD8 clonotypes were shared. Even with the large sequencing depth, rarefaction of the sorted-subset datasets indicated that sequencing was incomplete. Compared with non-shared clonotypes, clonotypes shared by all four sorted-subset donors had higher generation probabilities. Pairwise subsampling indicated that sequencing depth was expected to affect the degree of clonotype sharing among donors. Sampling was restricted to blood, and TCR repertoires in tissues likely differ from the TCR repertoires found in blood. Larger estimated clonotype richness was generally found for naive subsets than for memory subsets.

Using the deep immunoSEQ assay, TCR CDR3 regions were amplified from genomic DNA by multiplex PCR. Extracted genomic DNA from each cell subset was distributed evenly across all wells of several immunoSEQ 96-well plates, and each plate was treated as a replicate. Each replicate PCR for sorted subsets received 150 to 250 ng genomic DNA, equal to 28,000 or so T cell genomes. Purified libraries were quantified with a Qubit 3.0 fluorometer, sized on a Bioanalyzer 2100, and re-quantified with the KAPA Library Quantification kit. Every immunoSEQ 96-well plate was sequenced on a dedicated single-read 150-cycle Illumina NextSeq 550 flow cell. In the source study's methods: The immunoSEQ output contained only junctional sequences without quality scores, so filtering could not match that applied to full-length reads. To assign V/J genes and CDR3, sequences were annotated against IMGT germline references using PyIR, a Python wrapper for IgBLAST v1.9. Reads with weak V/J assignments (E-value above 1e-6), missing CDR3, stop codons, out-of-frame junctions, or ambiguous translated residues were removed. V3J clonotypes were defined as sequences sharing the same inferred V gene, J gene, and CDR3 amino acid sequence. Percentage overlap between repertoires was computed as shared unique clonotypes divided by the size of the smaller repertoire. Repertoire richness was assessed with RTK rarefaction, the Chao1 estimator, and Recon v2.1 estimates of unobserved clonotypes. For all TCRbeta clonotypes obtained by the gDNA method from a few donors, generation probabilities were computed with OLGA. Imported from immuneACCESS, the table was reduced by TCRdb to in-frame sequences with V and J called. These copies leave out some clones; in studies compared against another copy, an unresolved V gene accounts for under half, and the cause of the remainder is not known. D and trimming were read from the DNA, whereas the V and J calls and clone size are those reported in that table. In all, the sample holds 2 million to 2.5 million clones, and roughly 93% of those were seen once. In total, the top ten clones hold about 0.39% of the sample.

The CDR3 goes from the cysteine to the phenylalanine over 12 residues. Only the CDR3 part of the read is kept: 36 bases, read in frame from the first base. Based on the germline V gene, the CDR1 and CDR2 sequences are SGDLS and YYNGEE. V loses 3 bases of germline sequence and J loses 3 bases, and the interval between the two ends is 6 bases. The donors were healthy, HIV-negative adults with no recently reported acute infections or vaccinations. Only Caucasian adults living in Nashville, Tennessee, USA were represented among the donors. CD4+ T cells were enriched through magnetic negative selection, after which naive cells were positively selected on CD45RA and the remaining negative fraction served as the memory subset. After blood collection by leukapheresis, PBMCs were isolated using Ficoll-Histopaque density gradient centrifugation and then cryopreserved in the vapor phase of liquid nitrogen. Analytical flow cytometry was used to check the purity and quantity of each magnetically sorted T cell population. Genomic DNA was isolated from each sorted fraction and quantified by UV absorbance on a Nanodrop 2000c.

The sequence is built from TRBV9 and TRBJ1-1; too little of a D gene remains to name it. The TCR originated in a man between 18 and 29 years old in good health. Some clones in this sample may be carry-over from other donors' samples. Sequencing input: naive CD4+ T cells from PBMCs. Sample cell subset or site, as interpreted from the label and publication: CD45RA+ positively selected. The DNA is TGTGCCAGCAGCGAGAGGGACACTGAAGCTTTCTTT. Its protein product is CASSERDTEAFF. This CDR3, with the reference TRBV9 and TRBJ1-1 proteins standing in past its ends, gives the full variable domain DSGVTQTPKHLITATGQRVTLRCSPRSGDLSVYWYQQSLDQGLQFLIQYYNGEERAKGNILERFSAQQFPDLHSELNLSSLELGDSALYFCASSERDTEAFFGQGTRLTVV.